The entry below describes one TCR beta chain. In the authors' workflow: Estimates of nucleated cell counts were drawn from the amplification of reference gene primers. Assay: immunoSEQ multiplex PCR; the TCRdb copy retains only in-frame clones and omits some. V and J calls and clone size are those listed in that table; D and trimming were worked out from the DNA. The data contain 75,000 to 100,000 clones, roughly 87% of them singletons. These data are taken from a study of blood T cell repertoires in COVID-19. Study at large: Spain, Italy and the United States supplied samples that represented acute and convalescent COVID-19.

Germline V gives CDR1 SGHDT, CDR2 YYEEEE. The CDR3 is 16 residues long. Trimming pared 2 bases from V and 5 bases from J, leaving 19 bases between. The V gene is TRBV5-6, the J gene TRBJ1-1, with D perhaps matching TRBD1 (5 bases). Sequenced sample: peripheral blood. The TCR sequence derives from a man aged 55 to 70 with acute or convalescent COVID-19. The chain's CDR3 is CASSFEAVGLGTEAFF. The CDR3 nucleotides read TGTGCCAGCAGCTTTGAGGCCGTGGGGCTGGGTACTGAAGCTTTCTTT.